The next 2 T cell receptor beta chains were all read from a single sample in a study of cytomegalovirus exposure and HLA in healthy donors. Here immunoSEQ multiplex PCR was the method, and the copy in TCRdb shows in-frame clones only, minus some. The repertoire has some 71,000 clones, approximately 94% of them found once; the top ten carry 1%. The sample was PBMCs. These receptors were collected from a woman aged 18-29 years in good health and CMV-seronegative.

The V gene is TRBV10-3, the J gene TRBJ1-6, with D unclear. The CDR3 is 13 residues long. The germline V and J ends were trimmed by 4 bases and 7 bases, with 8 bases remaining between them. Germline CDR1 is ENHRY and CDR2 is SYGVKD. CDR3 in amino acids: CAISGAGNSPLHF. The CDR3 DNA reads as TGTGCCATCAGTGGGGCGGGAAATTCACCCCTCCACTTT.

J is TRBJ1-3 and V is TRBV10-3; a possible D gene is TRBD1 (5 bases). Germline CDR1 ENHRY, CDR2 SYGVKD. CDR3 length: 13 amino acids. V shed 5 bases and J shed 8 bases, with 13 bases lying between them. In DNA form, the CDR3 reads TGTGCCATCAGTCAGGGATCGGGTGACACCATATATTTT. Amino acid sequence: CAISQGSGDTIYF.